This T cell receptor beta chain is from a study of blood T cells in healthy people across ages (dated by TCRdb to the mid-2010s). Study-level background: Template switching captured roughly one uniquely barcoded TCR beta cDNA molecule per two T cells in model experiments. The donors were divided into four age groups: young (average roughly 15 years), middle-aged (roughly 42), aged (about 61) and long-lived (about 84). Using the same blood draw, the study looked at two additional independent replicas of 1 million unique cDNA reads for two donors, one aged 18 to 30 and the other aged 80 or older. Donors of different ages were randomly distributed across sequencing lanes to avoid experimental bias. Age-related changes in TCR beta repertoire diversity were measured in the study by deep sequencing normalized with unique cDNA molecular identifiers.

A remark on this clonotype: This clone's antigen is unknown. Base qualities are missing; no much larger clone stands one base away.

The donors were roughly 39 Caucasian individuals from Russia, aged 6 to 90 years, who were systemically healthy. Around 10 milliliters of peripheral blood were drawn from each donor into EDTA-treated Vacutainer tubes. Ficoll-Paque density-gradient centrifugation was used to isolate PBMCs, with at least 7 million obtained per sample. Total RNA, at least 5.5 micrograms per sample, was extracted from PBMCs with Trizol reagent. For every donor, flow cytometry on a PBMC aliquot measured the percentage of naive CD45RAhigh/CD27high T cells. As encoded in the germline V gene, CDR1 is LGHNA while CDR2 is YSLEER. Its CDR3 holds 19 amino acids, cysteine through phenylalanine. The kept DNA is CDR3 alone, 57 bases in frame from the first base. Library prep was done by 5' RACE. Sequenced on an Illumina HiSeq 2500. A second PCR of about 6 to 11 cycles was run with a J-beta primer mix and a sample-barcoded 5' primer. A template-switch 5' adaptor carrying 12 random nucleotides introduced a unique molecular identifier onto each TCR beta cDNA molecule. Each sample yielded at least 3 million CDR3-containing paired-end reads. The Mint cDNA synthesis kit, primed by a TRBC-specific oligonucleotide, was used to synthesize first-strand cDNA from all RNA. After uracil-DNA glycosylase treatment, a first 18-cycle PCR used universal primers M1SS and BC2_uni_R on all cDNA. The authors processed their data as follows. Each sample was normalized by randomly selecting 1 million high-quality reads, each carrying a distinct molecular identifier. Reads sharing molecular identifiers were discarded rather than binned into consensus sequences. MiTCR, set to a Q25 quality threshold and the strictest error-elimination algorithm, was used for CDR3 identification, clonotype clustering and error correction. A nonparametric unseen species model with Euler transformation was used to estimate a lower bound on total TCR beta diversity. The public reads were reanalyzed by TCRdb: fastp trimming at Q25, MiXCR alignment, in-frame beta chains only. Each entry merges the rows of one CDR3 protein and shows their most common DNA and genes. TCRdb's processing, not the study's, gives the V and J calls here. The sample records roughly 1,800,000 distinct CDR3 sequences, just under 50% of which are singletons. The ten largest clones take up approximately 2.1% of the sample.

The investigation overall reported the following: The percentage of naive T cells measured by flow cytometry correlated strongly with observed TCR beta diversity. Donor CMV infection status was unknown, potentially confounding age-related changes in expanded clonotypes. Estimates of total diversity based on one million sequenced T cells were considered lower bounds and underestimates. The long-lived group showed more naive CD4+ T cells, fewer expanded clones and increased TCR diversity than the aged group, suggesting age selection. Observed TCR beta diversity per million T cells fell roughly linearly with age, and a significant reduction was already apparent by age roughly 40. Because profiling used bulk unsorted PBMCs, naive and antigen-experienced compartments could not be compared conclusively.

The source material was blood. The sequence came from a woman in her thirties or forties in good health. The rearranged chain carries TRBV4-3 and TRBJ2-5, and TRBD2 aligns with 10 junction nucleotides. The DNA end is more similar to TRBJ2-1, so the J call may be wrong. The bases read TGCGCCAGCAGCCAAGGACAGTCGACAGCGGGGGGGCTTTGGGAGACCCAGTTCTTC. This gives the protein CASSQGQSTAGGLWETQFF.